A selection of T cell receptor beta chains follows, all from one sample in a study of T cell responses to AZD1222 COVID-19 vaccine. Method: immunoSEQ multiplex PCR; TCRdb's copy keeps in-frame clones and lacks some. The repertoire holds 75,000 to 95,000 clones, with roughly 86% as singletons. This sample comprised peripheral blood, obtained on day 0 of MenACWY control vaccination. The receptors come from an adult in good health. Each CDR3 is given with its conserved first and last residue. D genes are given only for firm matches. Size tells how often a clone was seen (once, few, many) or the class of an expanded clone, and some rows leave it out.

.,TRBV19,.,TRBJ1-4,CASSIGFMEGANEKLFF,TGTGCCAGTAGTATAGGATTCATGGAGGGGGCTAATGAAAAACTGTTTTTT
TRBD2,TRBV4-3,.,TRBJ2-5,CASSQGLAGGYQETQYF,TGCGCCAGCAGCCAAGGACTAGCGGGGGGCTACCAAGAGACCCAGTACTTC
.,TRBV20-1,.,TRBJ1-4,CSASQGLTGEKLFF,TGCAGTGCTAGTCAGGGGCTTACTGGTGAAAAACTGTTTTTT
TRBD2,TRBV7-2,.,TRBJ2-5,CASSLIPGGWETQYF,TGTGCCAGCAGCTTAATCCCGGGAGGGTGGGAGACCCAGTACTTC
.,TRBV2,.,TRBJ2-1,CASSEDSSYNEQFF,TGTGCCAGCAGTGAAGATAGCTCCTACAATGAGCAGTTCTTC
TRBD1,TRBV7-2,many,TRBJ1-5,CASSLAVGQGSNQPQHF,TGTGCCAGCAGCTTAGCCGTGGGACAGGGGAGCAATCAGCCCCAGCATTTT
.,TRBV5-4,.,TRBJ1-1,CASSLEQGWETEAFF,TGTGCCAGCAGCTTGGAACAGGGCTGGGAGACTGAAGCTTTCTTT
TRBD2,TRBV13,.,TRBJ2-7,CASSPGLAPYEQYF,TGTGCCAGCAGTCCGGGACTAGCGCCCTACGAGCAGTACTTC
.,TRBV6-1,.,TRBJ2-2,CASSEVGGAAGELFF,TGTGCCAGCAGTGAAGTGGGGGGGGCCGCCGGGGAGCTGTTTTTT
.,TRBV5-1,.,TRBJ2-7,CASSYDYEQYF,TGCGCCAGCAGCTACGACTACGAGCAGTACTTC
.,TRBV6-5,.,TRBJ1-4,CASRNAGNEKLFF,TGTGCCAGCAGAAACGCCGGGAATGAAAAACTGTTTTTT
.,TRBV11-3,.,TRBJ2-5,CASSTRGTTGETQYF,TGTGCCAGCAGCACTCGCGGGACCACCGGGGAGACCCAGTACTTC
TRBD2,TRBV20-1,.,TRBJ2-1,CSASSGSTWYEQFF,TGCAGTGCTAGTAGCGGGTCGACTTGGTATGAGCAGTTCTTC
.,TRBV4-1,.,TRBJ2-1,CASSQDWGGGSSYNEQFF,TGCGCCAGCAGCCAAGATTGGGGAGGGGGTAGCTCCTACAATGAGCAGTTCTTC
TRBD2,TRBV20-1,.,TRBJ2-3,CSASLPGRLAHGDTQYF,TGCAGTGCTAGTCTGCCCGGACGACTAGCCCATGGAGATACGCAGTATTTT
.,TRBV11-1,.,TRBJ2-2,CASSSAGPGELFF,TGTGCCAGCAGCTCCGCTGGGCCCGGGGAGCTGTTTTTT
.,TRBV19,.,TRBJ1-1,CASSSPLGVNTEAFF,TGTGCCAGTAGTTCTCCCCTGGGAGTGAACACTGAAGCTTTCTTT
.,TRBV19,few,TRBJ1-5,CASRYSNQPQHF,TGTGCCAGTAGGTATAGCAATCAGCCCCAGCATTTT
.,TRBV15,.,TRBJ2-5,CATITGQGSSETQYF,TGTGCCACCATCACGGGGCAGGGGTCATCAGAGACCCAGTACTTC
.,TRBV11-2,.,TRBJ2-1,CASSLVLGRINEQFF,TGTGCCAGCAGCTTAGTTCTAGGACGGATCAATGAGCAGTTCTTC
.,TRBV27,.,TRBJ1-6,CASSWGTVYSPLHF,TGTGCCAGCAGTTGGGGTACCGTTTATTCACCCCTCCACTTT
.,TRBV27,.,TRBJ1-2,CASSFHAANYGYTF,TGTGCCAGCAGTTTTCATGCGGCTAACTATGGCTACACCTTC
.,TRBV5-5,few,TRBJ1-5,CASSSFQSPEPQHF,TGTGCCAGCAGCTCATTCCAGAGTCCGGAGCCCCAGCATTTT
.,TRBV5-4,.,TRBJ2-1,CASTAEFRHNEQFF,TGTGCCAGCACCGCAGAATTCCGACACAATGAGCAGTTCTTC
.,TRBV11-2,.,TRBJ1-2,CASSLDRNYGYTF,TGTGCCAGCAGCTTAGACAGGAACTATGGCTACACCTTC
TRBD1,TRBV18,.,TRBJ2-1,CASSPLRTGVSDEQFF,TGTGCCAGCTCACCTTTAAGGACAGGGGTGAGCGATGAGCAGTTCTTC
.,TRBV11-1,.,TRBJ2-7,CATLPGIPYEQYF,TGTGCAACCTTGCCAGGGATCCCCTACGAGCAGTACTTC
.,TRBV6-5,few,TRBJ1-5,CASSYSKRNQPQHF,TGTGCCAGCAGTTACTCGAAACGGAATCAGCCCCAGCATTTT
.,TRBV7-2,.,TRBJ2-1,CASSLLGGVSYNEQFF,TGTGCCAGCAGCTTACTGGGCGGGGTTTCCTACAATGAGCAGTTCTTC
.,TRBV19,.,TRBJ1-1,CASSQGHRNTEAFF,TGTGCCAGTAGCCAGGGACACCGAAACACTGAAGCTTTCTTT
.,TRBV7-9,.,TRBJ2-7,CASSPSTVGGYEQYF,TGTGCCAGCAGCCCCTCAACTGTAGGGGGCTACGAGCAGTACTTC
.,TRBV19,.,TRBJ2-5,CASSIIGEETQYF,TGTGCCAGTAGTATAATCGGGGAAGAGACCCAGTACTTC
.,TRBV28,.,TRBJ1-6,CASVVGGEFYSPLHF,TGTGCCAGCGTAGTAGGGGGGGAGTTTTATTCACCCCTCCACTTT
.,TRBV7-3,.,TRBJ1-2,CASSLGPSYGYTF,TGTGCCAGCAGCTTGGGACCAAGCTATGGCTACACCTTC
.,TRBV19,.,TRBJ1-2,CASSHLGKTGRQGGYTF,TGTGCCAGTAGCCATCTCGGGAAGACAGGAAGGCAAGGCGGCTACACCTTC
TRBD2,TRBV4-1,.,TRBJ2-3,CASSHFLAGATDTQYF,TGCGCCAGCAGCCATTTTCTAGCGGGGGCCACAGATACGCAGTATTTT
.,TRBV6-5,.,TRBJ1-6,CASKVSNSPLHF,TGTGCCAGCAAGGTCTCTAATTCACCCCTCCACTTT
.,TRBV6-5,.,TRBJ1-2,CASSLTSLGNGYTF,TGTGCCAGCAGTCTTACCTCGCTCGGGAATGGCTACACCTTC
TRBD1,TRBV10-3,few,TRBJ1-5,CAIRAGTGGDQGNQPQHF,TGTGCCATCAGAGCCGGGACAGGGGGCGATCAGGGCAATCAGCCCCAGCATTTT
.,TRBV29-1,.,TRBJ2-3,CSVESVPPSTDTQYF,TGCAGCGTTGAGTCAGTTCCCCCTAGCACAGATACGCAGTATTTT
.,TRBV24-1,.,TRBJ1-2,CATSVRLNTNYGYTF,TGTGCCACCAGTGTCCGGCTAAACACTAACTATGGCTACACCTTC
TRBD1,TRBV3-1/TRBV3-2,.,TRBJ2-7,CASSQAAAAGGRREQYF,TGTGCCAGCAGCCAAGCCGCGGCGGCAGGGGGCCGGCGCGAGCAGTACTTC
.,TRBV11-2,few,TRBJ1-2,CASSLSSYGYTF,TGTGCCAGCAGCTTAAGTAGTTATGGCTACACCTTC
TRBD1,TRBV28,.,TRBJ1-5,CASSLMAGGMRPQHF,TGTGCCAGCAGTTTGATGGCAGGGGGCATGAGGCCCCAGCATTTT
.,TRBV25-1,few,TRBJ2-3,CASTPGRTGPTDTQYF,TGTGCCAGCACCCCGGGGAGGACAGGACCCACAGATACGCAGTATTTT
.,TRBV28,.,TRBJ2-1,CASSAPYRAGEQFF,TGTGCCAGCAGTGCTCCCTACAGGGCGGGCGAGCAGTTCTTC
TRBD1,TRBV2,.,TRBJ2-5,CASNRDRGKTQYF,TGTGCCAGCAACCGGGACAGGGGTAAGACCCAGTACTTC
.,TRBV6-5,.,TRBJ1-6,CASRPDRSHLSPLHF,TGTGCCAGCAGGCCAGACAGGTCGCACCTTTCACCCCTCCACTTT
.,TRBV6-5,.,TRBJ2-2,CASSQTRNTGELFF,TGTGCCAGCAGTCAAACTAGGAACACCGGGGAGCTGTTTTTT
TRBD1,TRBV4-2,.,TRBJ1-3,CASSQAGDRAGNTIYF,TGTGCCAGCAGCCAAGCGGGGGACAGGGCTGGAAACACCATATATTTT
.,TRBV19,.,TRBJ1-5,CATTYSGYDSNQPQHF,TGTGCCACAACCTACTCAGGGTACGACAGCAATCAGCCCCAGCATTTT
.,TRBV6-5,.,TRBJ2-7,CASSYRLRDWPYEQYF,TGTGCCAGCAGTTACAGACTTCGGGACTGGCCCTACGAGCAGTACTTC
TRBD1,TRBV5-1,once,TRBJ1-1,CASSLRTGQATEAFF,TGCGCCAGCAGCCTTAGGACAGGACAGGCCACTGAAGCTTTCTTT
.,TRBV3-1/TRBV3-2,few,TRBJ2-7,CASSPRGPSYEQYF,TGTGCCAGCAGCCCCAGGGGACCCTCCTACGAGCAGTACTTC
TRBD1,TRBV18,once,TRBJ1-5,CASSPGQGNHQPQHF,TGTGCCAGCTCACCAGGACAGGGGAACCATCAGCCCCAGCATTTT
TRBD1,TRBV7-7,.,TRBJ1-6,CASSTQADREANNSPLHF,TGTGCCAGCAGCACCCAGGCGGACAGGGAGGCGAATAATTCACCCCTCCACTTT